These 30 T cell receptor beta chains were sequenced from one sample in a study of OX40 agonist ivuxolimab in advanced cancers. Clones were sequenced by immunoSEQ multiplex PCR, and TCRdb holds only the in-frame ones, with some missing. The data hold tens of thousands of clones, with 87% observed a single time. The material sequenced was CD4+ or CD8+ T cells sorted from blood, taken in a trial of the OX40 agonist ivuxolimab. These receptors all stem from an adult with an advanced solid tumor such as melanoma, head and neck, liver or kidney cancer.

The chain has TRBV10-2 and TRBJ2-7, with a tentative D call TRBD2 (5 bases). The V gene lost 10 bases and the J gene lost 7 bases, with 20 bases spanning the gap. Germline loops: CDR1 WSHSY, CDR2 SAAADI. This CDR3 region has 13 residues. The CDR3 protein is CATSTDLAGEQYF. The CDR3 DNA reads TGCGCCACCTCGACCGACCTGGCGGGTGAGCAGTACTTC.

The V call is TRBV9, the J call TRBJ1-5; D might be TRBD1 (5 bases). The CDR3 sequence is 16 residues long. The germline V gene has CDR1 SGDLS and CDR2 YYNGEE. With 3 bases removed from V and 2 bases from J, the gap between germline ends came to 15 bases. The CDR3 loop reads CASSAAAGEGNQPQHF. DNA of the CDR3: TGTGCCAGCAGCGCCGCGGCGGGGGAGGGCAATCAGCCCCAGCATTTT.

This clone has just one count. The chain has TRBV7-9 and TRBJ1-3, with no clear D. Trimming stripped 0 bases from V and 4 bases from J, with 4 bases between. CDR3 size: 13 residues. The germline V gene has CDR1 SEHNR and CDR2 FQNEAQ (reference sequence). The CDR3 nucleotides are TGTGCCAGCAGCTTAGCCACGGGAAACACCATATATTTT. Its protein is CASSLATGNTIYF. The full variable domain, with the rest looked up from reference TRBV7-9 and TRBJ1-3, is DTGVSQNPRHKITKRGQNVTFRCDPISEHNRLYWYRQTLGQGPEFLTYFQNEAQLEKSRLLSDRFSAERPKGSFSTLEIQRTEQGDSAMYLCASSLATGNTIYFGEGSWLTVV.

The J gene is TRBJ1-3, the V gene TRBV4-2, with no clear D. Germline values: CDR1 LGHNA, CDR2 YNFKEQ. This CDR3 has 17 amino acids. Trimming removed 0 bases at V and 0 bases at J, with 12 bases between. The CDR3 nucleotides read TGTGCCAGCAGCCAAGATGAGGGCACCTCCTCTGGAAACACCATATATTTT. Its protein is CASSQDEGTSSGNTIYF.

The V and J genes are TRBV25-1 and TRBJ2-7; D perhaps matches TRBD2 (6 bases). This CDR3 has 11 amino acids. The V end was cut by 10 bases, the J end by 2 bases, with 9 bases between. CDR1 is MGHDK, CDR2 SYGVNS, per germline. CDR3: CATGVTYEQYF. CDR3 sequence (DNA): TGTGCCACGGGGGTTACCTACGAGCAGTACTTC.

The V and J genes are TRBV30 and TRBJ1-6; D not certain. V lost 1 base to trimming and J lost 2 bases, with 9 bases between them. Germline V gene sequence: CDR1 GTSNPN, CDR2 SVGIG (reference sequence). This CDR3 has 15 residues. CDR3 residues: CAWSDRGPYNSPLHF. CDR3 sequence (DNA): TGTGCCTGGAGTGACAGAGGCCCCTATAATTCACCCCTCCACTTT. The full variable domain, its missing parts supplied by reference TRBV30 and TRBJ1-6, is SQTIHQWPATLVQPVGSPLSLECTVEGTSNPNLYWYRQAAGRGLQLLFYSVGIGQISSEVPQNLSASRPQDRQFILSSKKLLLSDSGFYLCAWSDRGPYNSPLHFGNGTRLTVT.

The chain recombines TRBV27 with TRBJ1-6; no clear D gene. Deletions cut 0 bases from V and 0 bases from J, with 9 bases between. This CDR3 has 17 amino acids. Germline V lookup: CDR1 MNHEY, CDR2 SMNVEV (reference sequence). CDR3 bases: TGTGCCAGCAGTTTATCGCCTTGGGGCTCCTATAATTCACCCCTCCACTTT. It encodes CASSLSPWGSYNSPLHF.

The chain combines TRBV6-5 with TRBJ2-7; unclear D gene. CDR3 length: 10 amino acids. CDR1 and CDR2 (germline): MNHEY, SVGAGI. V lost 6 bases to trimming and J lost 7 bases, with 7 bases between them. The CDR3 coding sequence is TGTGCCAGCAGAGGGCGAGAGCAGTACTTC. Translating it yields CASRGREQYF.

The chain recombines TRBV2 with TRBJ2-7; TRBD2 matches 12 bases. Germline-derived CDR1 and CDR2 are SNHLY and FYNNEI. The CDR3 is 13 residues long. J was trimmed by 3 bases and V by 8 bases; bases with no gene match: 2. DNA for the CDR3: TGTGCCAGCCAGACTAGCGGGGGCTACGAGCAGTACTTC. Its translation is CASQTSGGYEQYF.

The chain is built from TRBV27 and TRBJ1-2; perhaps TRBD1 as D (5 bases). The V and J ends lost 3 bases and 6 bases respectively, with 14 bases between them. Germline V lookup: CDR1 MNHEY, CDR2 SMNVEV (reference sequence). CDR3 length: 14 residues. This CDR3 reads CASSFAGPRDGYTF. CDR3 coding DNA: TGTGCCAGCAGTTTTGCAGGGCCAAGGGATGGCTACACCTTC.

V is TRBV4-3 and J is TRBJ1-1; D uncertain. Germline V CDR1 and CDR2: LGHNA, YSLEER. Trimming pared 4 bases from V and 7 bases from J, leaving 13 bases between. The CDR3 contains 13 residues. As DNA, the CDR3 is TGCGCCAGCAGCCCACTCCTCTGGGGTGAAGCTTTCTTT. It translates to CASSPLLWGEAFF.

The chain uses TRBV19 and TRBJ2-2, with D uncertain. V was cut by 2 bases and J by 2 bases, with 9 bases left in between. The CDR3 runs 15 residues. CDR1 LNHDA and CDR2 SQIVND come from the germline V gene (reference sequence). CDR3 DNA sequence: TGTGCCAGTAGTATAACAACAGCAAACACCGGGGAGCTGTTTTTT. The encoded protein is CASSITTANTGELFF. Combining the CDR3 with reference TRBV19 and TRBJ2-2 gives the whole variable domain DGGITQSPKYLFRKEGQNVTLSCEQNLNHDAMYWYRQDPGQGLRLIYYSQIVNDFQKGDIAEGYSVSREKKESFPLTVTSAQKNPTAFYLCASSITTANTGELFFGEGSRLTVL.

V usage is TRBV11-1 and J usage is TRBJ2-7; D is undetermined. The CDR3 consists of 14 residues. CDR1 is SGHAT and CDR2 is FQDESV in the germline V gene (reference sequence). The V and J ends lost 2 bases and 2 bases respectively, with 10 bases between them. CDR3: CASSLTSRAYEQYF. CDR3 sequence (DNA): TGTGCCAGCAGCTTAACGTCCAGAGCCTACGAGCAGTACTTC.

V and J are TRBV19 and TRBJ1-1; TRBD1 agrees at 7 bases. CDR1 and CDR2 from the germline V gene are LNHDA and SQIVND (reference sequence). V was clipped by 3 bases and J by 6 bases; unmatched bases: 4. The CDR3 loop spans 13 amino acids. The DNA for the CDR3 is TGTGCCAGTAGTATCGACAGGGACTCTGAAGCTTTCTTT. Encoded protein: CASSIDRDSEAFF.

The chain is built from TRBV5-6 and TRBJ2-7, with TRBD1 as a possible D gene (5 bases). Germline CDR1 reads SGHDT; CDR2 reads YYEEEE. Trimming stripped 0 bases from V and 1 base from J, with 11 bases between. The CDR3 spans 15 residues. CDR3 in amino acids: CASSLGRYRSYEQYF. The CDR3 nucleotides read TGTGCCAGCAGCTTGGGAAGGTACAGGTCCTACGAGCAGTACTTC.

CDR3 residues: CASSQGSEGGYTF. The CDR3 nucleotides read TGCGCCAGCAGCCAAGGCAGCGAGGGGGGCTACACCTTC. The V gene is TRBV4-3, the J gene TRBJ1-2; a possible D gene is TRBD1 (5 bases). V shed 1 base and J shed 8 bases, with 11 bases lying between them. The CDR3 has 13 residues. Germline lookup yields CDR1 LGHNA and CDR2 YSLEER.

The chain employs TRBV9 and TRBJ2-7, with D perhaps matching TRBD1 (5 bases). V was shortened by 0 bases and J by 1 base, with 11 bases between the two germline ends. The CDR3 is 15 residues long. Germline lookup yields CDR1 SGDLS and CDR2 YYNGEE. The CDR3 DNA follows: TGTGCCAGCAGCGTAGGAGCAGGGCAATCCTACGAGCAGTACTTC. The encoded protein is CASSVGAGQSYEQYF.

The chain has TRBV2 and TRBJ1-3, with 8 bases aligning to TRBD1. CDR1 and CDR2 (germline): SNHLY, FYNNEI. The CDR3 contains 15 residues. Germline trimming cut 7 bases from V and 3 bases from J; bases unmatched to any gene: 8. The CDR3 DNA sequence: TGTGCCAGCAATGGACAGGGACTAAGTGGAAACACCATATATTTT. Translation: CASNGQGLSGNTIYF.

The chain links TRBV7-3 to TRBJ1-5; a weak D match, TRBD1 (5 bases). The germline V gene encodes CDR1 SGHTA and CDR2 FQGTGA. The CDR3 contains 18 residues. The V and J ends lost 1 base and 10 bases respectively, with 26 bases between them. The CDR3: CASSLNFQERQGEFPQHF. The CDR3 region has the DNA TGTGCCAGCAGCTTAAACTTTCAAGAGCGGCAGGGAGAATTTCCCCAGCATTTT.

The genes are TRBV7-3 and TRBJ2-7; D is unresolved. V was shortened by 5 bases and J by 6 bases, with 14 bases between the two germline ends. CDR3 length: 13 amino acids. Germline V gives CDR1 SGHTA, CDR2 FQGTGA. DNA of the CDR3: TGTGCCAGCAGCCCAAGGGCTGGTCGCGAGCAGTACTTC. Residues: CASSPRAGREQYF.

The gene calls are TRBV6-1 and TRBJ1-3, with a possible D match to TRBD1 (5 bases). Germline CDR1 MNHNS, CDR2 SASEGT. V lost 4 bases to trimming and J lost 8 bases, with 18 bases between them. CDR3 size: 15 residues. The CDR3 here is CASSAIQGPRDTIYF. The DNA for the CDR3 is TGTGCCAGCAGTGCGATTCAGGGACCGCGGGACACCATATATTTT.

CDR3: CASSEVHGNTIYF. The CDR3 DNA sequence: TGTGCCAGCAGTGAAGTACATGGAAACACCATATATTTT. The J gene is TRBJ1-3, the V gene TRBV6-1; D uncertain. V lost 1 base, J lost 3 bases, and 4 bases lay in between. The CDR3 has 13 amino acids. Looked up from germline, CDR1 is MNHNS and CDR2 is SASEGT.

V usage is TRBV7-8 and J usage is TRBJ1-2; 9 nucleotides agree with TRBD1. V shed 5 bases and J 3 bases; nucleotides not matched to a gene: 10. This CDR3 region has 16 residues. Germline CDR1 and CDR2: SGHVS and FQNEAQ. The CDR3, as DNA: TGTGCCAGCAGCCCACACCGGGACAGGGCGTACTATGGCTACACCTTC. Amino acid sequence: CASSPHRDRAYYGYTF.

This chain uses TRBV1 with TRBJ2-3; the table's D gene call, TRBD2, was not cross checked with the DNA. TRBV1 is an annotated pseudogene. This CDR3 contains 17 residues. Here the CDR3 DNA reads TGCACCAGCAGCCACCCCGGACTAGCGGGGAGCACAGATACGCAGTATTTT. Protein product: CTSSHPGLAGSTDTQYF.

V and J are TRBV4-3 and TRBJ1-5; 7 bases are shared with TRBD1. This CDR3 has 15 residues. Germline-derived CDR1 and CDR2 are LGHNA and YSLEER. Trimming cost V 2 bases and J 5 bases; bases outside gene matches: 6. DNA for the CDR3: TGCGCCAGCAGCCAATCTGGACAGGTCGATCAGCCCCAGCATTTT. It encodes CASSQSGQVDQPQHF.

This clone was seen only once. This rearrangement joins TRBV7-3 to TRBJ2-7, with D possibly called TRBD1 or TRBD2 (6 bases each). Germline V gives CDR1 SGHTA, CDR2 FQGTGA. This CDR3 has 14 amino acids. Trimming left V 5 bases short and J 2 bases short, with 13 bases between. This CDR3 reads CASSVVGGTYEQYF. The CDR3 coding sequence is TGTGCCAGCAGCGTTGTAGGGGGGACCTACGAGCAGTACTTC.

CDR3 residues: CASSRGTVNYEQYF. The CDR3, as DNA: TGCGCCAGCAGCCGGGGGACAGTAAACTACGAGCAGTACTTC. V and J are TRBV5-1 and TRBJ2-7, with D possibly matching TRBD1 (7 bases). CDR3 length: 14 residues. Germline V gene sequence: CDR1 SGHRS, CDR2 YFSETQ. Trimming left V 4 bases short and J 3 bases short, with 14 bases between.

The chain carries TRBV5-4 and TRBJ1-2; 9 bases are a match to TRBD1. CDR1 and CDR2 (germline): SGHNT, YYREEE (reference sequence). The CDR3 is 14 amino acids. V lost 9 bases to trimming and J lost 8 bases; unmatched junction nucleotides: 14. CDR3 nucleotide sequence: TGTGCCACCCTCCAGGGGGGACAGGGTCGAGGCTACACCTTC. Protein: CATLQGGQGRGYTF.

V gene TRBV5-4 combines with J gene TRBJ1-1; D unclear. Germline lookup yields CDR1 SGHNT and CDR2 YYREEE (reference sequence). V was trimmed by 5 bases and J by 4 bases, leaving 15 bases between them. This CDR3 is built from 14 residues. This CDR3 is CASRQGRRTTEAFF. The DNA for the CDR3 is TGTGCCAGCAGGCAAGGACGGAGGACCACTGAAGCTTTCTTT.

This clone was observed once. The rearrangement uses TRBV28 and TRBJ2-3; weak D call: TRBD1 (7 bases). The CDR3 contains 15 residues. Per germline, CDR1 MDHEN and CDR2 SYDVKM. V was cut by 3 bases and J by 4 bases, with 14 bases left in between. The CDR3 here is CASSFQGGWADTQYF. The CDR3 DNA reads TGTGCCAGCAGTTTCCAGGGGGGATGGGCAGATACGCAGTATTTT. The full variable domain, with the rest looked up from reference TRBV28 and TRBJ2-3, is DVKVTQSSRYLVKRTGEKVFLECVQDMDHENMFWYRQDPGLGLRLIYFSYDVKMKEKGDIPEGYSVSREKKERFSLILESASTNQTSMYLCASSFQGGWADTQYFGPGTRLTVL.